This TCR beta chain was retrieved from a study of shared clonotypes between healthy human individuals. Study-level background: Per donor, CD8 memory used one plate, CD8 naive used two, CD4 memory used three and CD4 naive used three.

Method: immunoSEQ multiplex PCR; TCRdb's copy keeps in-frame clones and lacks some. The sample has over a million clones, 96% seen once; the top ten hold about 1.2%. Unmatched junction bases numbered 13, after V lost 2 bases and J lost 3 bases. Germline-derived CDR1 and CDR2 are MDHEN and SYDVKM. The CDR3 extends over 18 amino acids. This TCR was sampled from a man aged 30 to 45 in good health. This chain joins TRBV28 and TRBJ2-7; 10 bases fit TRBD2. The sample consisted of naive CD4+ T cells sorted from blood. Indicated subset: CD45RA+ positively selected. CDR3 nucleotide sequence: TGTGCCAGCAGTTTAAAGACTAGCGGGCCCCTCTACAACTACGAGCAGTACTTC. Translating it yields CASSLKTSGPLYNYEQYF.